Below are 28 T cell receptor beta chains sequenced from a single sample in a study of T cell changes during pregnancy in multiple sclerosis. Data came from immunoSEQ multiplex PCR; TCRdb stores just in-frame clones and leaves some out. This sample yields about 42,000 clones, of which 80% to 90% are seen a single time; about 0.64% belongs to the top ten. This sample comprised CD4+ T cells from peripheral blood mononuclear cells, obtained before pregnancy. These TCRs come from a female donor with multiple sclerosis, enrolled in a pregnancy study.

The rearrangement joins TRBV6-1 to TRBJ1-1; TRBD1 might be the D (6 bases). CDR3 length: 13 amino acids. V shed 4 bases and J shed 6 bases, with 12 bases lying between them. CDR1 is MNHNS and CDR2 is SASEGT in the germline V gene. The CDR3 DNA is TGTGCCAGCAGTGTTCAGGGGCTGGCTGAAGCTTTCTTT. Protein sequence: CASSVQGLAEAFF.

This chain links TRBV6-6 with TRBJ1-1; possibly TRBD1 for D (5 bases). Between the trimmed V and J ends, which lost 8 bases and 1 base, there was a span of 17 bases. Germline V lookup: CDR1 MNHNY, CDR2 SVGAGI (reference sequence). This CDR3 contains 15 residues. CDR3 nucleotide sequence: TGTGCCAGCGGAGATCCACTGGGGCGGAACACTGAAGCTTTCTTT. Protein product: CASGDPLGRNTEAFF.

The rearrangement links TRBV11-2 to TRBJ1-2; D gene ambiguous. CDR1 SGHAT and CDR2 FQNNGV come from the germline V gene. The germline V and J ends were trimmed by 2 bases and 2 bases, with 9 bases remaining between them. The CDR3 sequence is 14 residues long. The CDR3 here is CASSLNMMNYGYTF. In DNA form, the CDR3 reads TGTGCCAGCAGCTTAAACATGATGAACTATGGCTACACCTTC.

CDR3 in DNA: TGTGCCAGCAGCTTAGCGCTTGGGACAGGGAGAGAGACCCAGTACTTC. Protein sequence: CASSLALGTGRETQYF. J is TRBJ2-5 and V is TRBV7-9; TRBD1 agrees at 9 bases. There are 16 residues in the CDR3. V lost 0 bases and J lost 4; bases outside the gene matches: 6. Per germline, CDR1 SEHNR and CDR2 FQNEAQ (reference sequence).

The chain uses TRBV7-9 and TRBJ2-7; 8 nucleotides align to TRBD1. V lost 5 bases to trimming and J lost 1 base; unmatched junction nucleotides: 13. CDR3 length: 17 residues. Germline CDR1 reads SEHNR; CDR2 reads FQNEAQ (reference sequence). The CDR3 nucleotides read TGTGCCAGCAGCCCCTCGGCAGGGGGCCTTCTTTCCTACGAGCAGTACTTC. Encoded protein: CASSPSAGGLLSYEQYF.

J is TRBJ1-2 and V is TRBV5-6; maybe TRBD1 (6 bases). The CDR3 covers 14 residues. Germline values: CDR1 SGHDT, CDR2 YYEEEE. The germline V and J ends were trimmed by 5 bases and 7 bases, with 18 bases remaining between them. CDR3 DNA sequence: TGTGCCAGCAGTCACTGGGCAGGGGTGGGTGGCTACACCTTC. It is translated as CASSHWAGVGGYTF.

The chain has TRBV18 and TRBJ2-5; tentative D call: TRBD2 (6 bases). The CDR3 is made up of 15 amino acids. Between the trimmed V and J ends, which lost 6 bases and 4 bases, there was a span of 18 bases. Germline V CDR1 and CDR2: KGHSH, LQKENI. CDR3 sequence: CASSPVAGSVETQYF. Here the CDR3 DNA reads TGTGCCAGCTCCCCAGTGGCGGGATCGGTAGAGACCCAGTACTTC.

This clone was found a few times. The chain has TRBV5-4 and TRBJ2-7, with TRBD2 identical over 8 bases. CDR3 length: 15 residues. The trim removed 5 bases at V and 1 base at J, leaving 8 bases unmatched. Germline CDR1 reads SGHNT; CDR2 reads YYREEE (reference sequence). Written as DNA, the CDR3 is TGTGCCAGCAGACTATGGGCTAGCGGGTCCTACGAGCAGTACTTC. This codes for CASRLWASGSYEQYF.

The chain is built from TRBV5-1 and TRBJ2-1; TRBD2 matches 14 bases. V was pared by 7 bases and J by 6 bases, with 0 bases of the junction left unmatched. The CDR3 covers 13 residues. Germline V gene lookup returns CDR1 SGHRS and CDR2 YFSETQ. The CDR3: CASGLAGGNEQFF. CDR3 DNA sequence: TGCGCCAGCGGACTAGCGGGAGGCAATGAGCAGTTCTTC. Full variable domain (missing parts from reference TRBV5-1 and TRBJ2-1): KAGVTQTPRYLIKTRGQQVTLSCSPISGHRSVSWYQQTPGQGLQFLFEYFSETQRNKGNFPGRFSGRQFSNSRSEMNVSTLELGDSALYLCASGLAGGNEQFFGPGTRLTVL.

The chain uses TRBV7-9 and TRBJ2-7, with a tentative D call TRBD1 (6 bases). V lost 2 bases, J lost 2 bases, and 10 bases lay in between. The CDR3 consists of 14 residues. In germline, CDR1 is SEHNR, CDR2 FQNEAQ (reference sequence). CDR3 sequence (DNA): TGTGCCAGCAGCTTATCAGCAGGGGCCTACGAGCAGTACTTC. Translated, it gives CASSLSAGAYEQYF.

V usage is TRBV18 and J usage is TRBJ1-1, with TRBD1 matching 9 bases. CDR3 length: 14 amino acids. J gave up 4 bases and V 3 bases, and 3 bases lay outside the gene matches. Per germline, CDR1 KGHSH and CDR2 LQKENI. CDR3 sequence: CASSPGQGSTEAFF. The CDR3 nucleotides read TGTGCCAGCTCACCGGGACAGGGAAGCACTGAAGCTTTCTTT.

This rearrangement joins TRBV4-1 to TRBJ2-7; D possibly corresponds to TRBD2 (7 bases). Trimming cost V 0 bases and J 7 bases, with 19 bases left between them. Germline CDR1 is MGHRA and CDR2 is YSYEKL. The CDR3 has 16 amino acids. The CDR3 loop is CASSQDQFAGAGEQYF. CDR3 DNA sequence: TGCGCCAGCAGCCAAGATCAGTTCGCGGGGGCGGGGGAGCAGTACTTC.

V usage is TRBV6-1 and J usage is TRBJ2-1; 12 bases align to TRBD2. This CDR3 is built from 14 residues. Germline CDR1 MNHNS, CDR2 SASEGT. The J segment lost 11 bases and the V segment lost 11 bases, leaving 13 bases of the junction unmatched. CDR3 residues: CAGTSSGGALKQFF. CDR3 DNA sequence: TGTGCCGGTACATCTAGCGGGGGGGCCCTAAAGCAGTTCTTC.

This clone is a singleton in its sample. This rearrangement joins TRBV7-2 to TRBJ1-1; D perhaps matches TRBD1 (5 bases). The V gene's germline CDR1 is SGHTA and CDR2 FQGNSA. This CDR3 has 15 residues. Trimming took off 3 bases at V and 5 bases at J, with 16 bases between the two ends. The CDR3 nucleotides are TGTGCCAGCAGCTTCCTGACAGTTAGTCCGACTGAAGCTTTCTTT. Residues: CASSFLTVSPTEAFF.

This chain connects TRBV7-2 to TRBJ2-3, with 13 bases that match TRBD2. J was trimmed by 2 bases and V by 3 bases; bases with no gene match: 2. CDR3 length: 16 residues. Germline CDR1 is SGHTA and CDR2 is FQGNSA. The CDR3 region is CASSLGLAGITDTQYF. The CDR3 nucleotides read TGTGCCAGCAGCTTGGGACTAGCGGGGATCACAGATACGCAGTATTTT.

This clone was detected only once. The rearrangement uses TRBV29-1 and TRBJ1-2, with D perhaps matching TRBD1 (6 bases). This CDR3 comprises 14 residues. Germline V gene data show CDR1 as SQVTM and CDR2 as ANQGSEA. With 3 bases removed from V and 5 bases from J, the gap between germline ends came to 16 bases. CDR3 region: CSVDNTGNGYGYTF. For the CDR3, the DNA is TGCAGCGTTGACAACACAGGGAATGGGTATGGCTACACCTTC.

The table lists this clone with a few counts. The chain uses TRBV7-9 and TRBJ1-2; D unresolved. CDR1 is SEHNR and CDR2 is FQNEAQ in the germline V gene (reference sequence). The CDR3 has 11 amino acids. Trimming cost V 3 bases and J 5 bases, with 4 bases left between them. Written as DNA, the CDR3 is TGTGCCAGCAGCTTTAGTTATGGCTACACCTTC. Amino acid sequence: CASSFSYGYTF.

The chain couples TRBV6-1 to TRBJ2-1; tentatively, D is TRBD2 (6 bases). CDR3 length: 12 residues. Germline V gene lookup returns CDR1 MNHNS and CDR2 SASEGT. The V end lost 4 bases, the J end lost 8 bases, and 9 bases lay between the germline ends. The CDR3 coding sequence is TGTGCCAGCAGTGTTAGCGGCCATGAGCAGTTCTTC. As protein: CASSVSGHEQFF.

This rearrangement joins TRBV18 to TRBJ2-3; D remains ambiguous. Germline CDR1 and CDR2: KGHSH and LQKENI. Trimming took off 0 bases at V and 3 bases at J, with 7 bases between the two ends. The CDR3 spans 14 residues. For the CDR3, the DNA is TGTGCCAGCTCACCACCTTCCATGACAGATACGCAGTATTTT. It specifies CASSPPSMTDTQYF.

The chain joins TRBV27 to TRBJ1-4; 8 positions agree with TRBD1. The junction had 1 base not matched to a gene; V was cut back by 5 bases and J by 2 bases. From germline, CDR1 is MNHEY and CDR2 SMNVEV (reference sequence). This CDR3 spans 14 amino acids. DNA of the CDR3: TGTGCCAGCAGTCGACAGGGGACTAATGAAAAACTGTTTTTT. Protein sequence: CASSRQGTNEKLFF.

The CDR3 bases are TGCAGCGTTGAGGGGCAGGGGGCAGGCTATGGCTACACCTTC. Residues: CSVEGQGAGYGYTF. The chain links TRBV29-1 to TRBJ1-2; 8 bases fit TRBD1. Germline V gene sequence: CDR1 SQVTM, CDR2 ANQGSEA. CDR3 size: 14 residues. Germline trimming cut 3 bases from V and 4 bases from J; bases unmatched to any gene: 7.

The V and J genes are TRBV29-1 and TRBJ2-1; 7 bases fit TRBD2. Trimming at V came to 3 bases and at J to 4 bases, leaving 6 bases not matched to a gene. Germline assignment: CDR1 SQVTM and CDR2 ANQGSEA. The CDR3 consists of 14 residues. The chain's CDR3 is CSVDVGGGYNEQFF. CDR3 DNA: TGCAGCGTTGACGTTGGCGGGGGATACAATGAGCAGTTCTTC.

The chain couples TRBV19 to TRBJ2-5, with 8 bases lining up with TRBD1. The length of the CDR3 is 13 residues. V shed 6 bases and J 5 bases; nucleotides not matched to a gene: 5. Germline loops: CDR1 LNHDA, CDR2 SQIVND (reference sequence). The DNA of the CDR3 is TGTGCCAGTAGGCAGGGGGCGCTTGAGACCCAGTACTTC. It translates to CASRQGALETQYF.

A few counts support this clone. V usage is TRBV7-2 and J usage is TRBJ2-6; 9 nucleotides agree with TRBD2. The CDR3 has 18 residues. The germline CDR1 and CDR2 sequences are SGHTA and FQGNSA. Losses at the gene ends were 5 bases for V and 0 bases for J; bases not matched to a gene: 8. This CDR3 is CASSPASGVLSGANVLTF. The CDR3 nucleotides are TGTGCCAGCAGCCCTGCTAGCGGGGTCCTCTCTGGGGCCAACGTCCTGACTTTC. Variable domain in full (rest from reference TRBV7-2 and TRBJ2-6): GAGVSQSPSNKVTEKGKDVELRCDPISGHTALYWYRQSLGQGLEFLIYFQGNSAPDKSGLPSDRFSAERTGGSVSTLTIQRTQQEDSAVYLCASSPASGVLSGANVLTFGAGSRLTVL.

The chain combines TRBV5-6 with TRBJ2-7; 7 bases map to TRBD2. Per germline, CDR1 SGHDT and CDR2 YYEEEE. Germline trimming cut 4 bases from V and 3 bases from J; bases unmatched to any gene: 10. This CDR3 has 15 residues. CDR3 DNA: TGTGCCAGCAGCAGACTACGGGAGGCGGACTACGAGCAGTACTTC. As protein: CASSRLREADYEQYF. Complete variable domain (other parts from reference TRBV5-6 and TRBJ2-7): DAGVTQSPTHLIKTRGQQVTLRCSPKSGHDTVSWYQQALGQGPQFIFQYYEEEERQRGNFPDRFSGHQFPNYSSELNVNALLLGDSALYLCASSRLREADYEQYFGPGTRLTVT.

The chain recombines TRBV6-5 with TRBJ1-1, with 7 bases lining up with TRBD1. The V and J ends lost 5 bases and 4 bases, in that order; junction bases with no gene match: 4. The CDR3 runs to 13 residues. Germline V gene sequence: CDR1 MNHEY, CDR2 SVGAGI. DNA of the CDR3: TGTGCCAGCAGTCCGACAGGGAGCACTGAAGCTTTCTTT. Amino acid sequence: CASSPTGSTEAFF.

The chain links TRBV6-6 to TRBJ2-7; no clear D. Germline CDR1 MNHNY, CDR2 SVGAGI (reference sequence). The V end lost 3 bases, the J end lost 2 bases, and 8 bases lay between the germline ends. There are 13 residues in the CDR3. The CDR3 here is CASSYYNAYEQYF. In nucleotides, the CDR3 is TGTGCCAGCAGTTATTATAATGCCTACGAGCAGTACTTC.

This chain links TRBV5-1 with TRBJ1-4; 11 bases line up with TRBD1. Germline CDR1 reads SGHRS; CDR2 reads YFSETQ. V was pared by 0 bases and J by 8 bases, with 3 bases of the junction left unmatched. The CDR3 contains 15 residues. DNA of the CDR3: TGCGCCAGCAGCTTGGAACGGGACAGGGGGGAAAAACTGTTTTTT. Protein: CASSLERDRGEKLFF.